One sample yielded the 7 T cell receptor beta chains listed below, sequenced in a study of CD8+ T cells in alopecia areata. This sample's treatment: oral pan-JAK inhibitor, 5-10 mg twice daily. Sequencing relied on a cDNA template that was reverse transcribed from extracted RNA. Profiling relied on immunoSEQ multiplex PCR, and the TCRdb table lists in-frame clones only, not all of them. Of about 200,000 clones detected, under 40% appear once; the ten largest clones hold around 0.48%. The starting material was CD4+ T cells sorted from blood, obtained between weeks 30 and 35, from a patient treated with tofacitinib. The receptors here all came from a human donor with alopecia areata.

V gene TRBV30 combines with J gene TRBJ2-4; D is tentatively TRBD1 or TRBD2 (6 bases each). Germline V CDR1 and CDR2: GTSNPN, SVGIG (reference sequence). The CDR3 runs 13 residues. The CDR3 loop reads CARMGGAGNIQYF. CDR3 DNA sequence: TGTGCTCGGATGGGGGGCGCGGGGAACATTCAGTACTTC.

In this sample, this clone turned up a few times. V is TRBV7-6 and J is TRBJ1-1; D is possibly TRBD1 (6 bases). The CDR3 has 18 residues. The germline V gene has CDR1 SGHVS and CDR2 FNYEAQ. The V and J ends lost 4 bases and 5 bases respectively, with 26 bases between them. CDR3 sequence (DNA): TGTGCCAGCAGCTCCCCGGGGGGGCCGGAGGCTTCGGGGACTGAAGCTTTCTTT. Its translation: CASSSPGGPEASGTEAFF.

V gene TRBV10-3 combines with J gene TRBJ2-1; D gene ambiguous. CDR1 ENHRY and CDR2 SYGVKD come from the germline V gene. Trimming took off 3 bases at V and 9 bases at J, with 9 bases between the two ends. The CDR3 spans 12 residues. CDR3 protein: CAISDNSSEQFF. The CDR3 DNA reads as TGTGCCATCAGTGATAATTCGTCTGAGCAGTTCTTC.

Written as DNA, the CDR3 is TGTGCCAGCAGCGTAAGAGCGGGGAGCTACGAGCAGTACTTC. Its translation: CASSVRAGSYEQYF. The genes are TRBV9 and TRBJ2-7; 7 bases map to TRBD2. V was pared by 1 base and J by 3 bases, with 4 bases of the junction left unmatched. This CDR3 is 14 amino acids long. Germline values: CDR1 SGDLS, CDR2 YYNGEE.

The CDR3: CAWTPAQETQYF. Here the CDR3 DNA reads TGTGCCTGGACCCCGGCCCAAGAGACCCAGTACTTC. The chain links TRBV30 to TRBJ2-5; no clear D gene. Trimming left V 4 bases short and J 1 base short, with 7 bases between. CDR3 size: 12 residues. Germline V gives CDR1 GTSNPN, CDR2 SVGIG (reference sequence).

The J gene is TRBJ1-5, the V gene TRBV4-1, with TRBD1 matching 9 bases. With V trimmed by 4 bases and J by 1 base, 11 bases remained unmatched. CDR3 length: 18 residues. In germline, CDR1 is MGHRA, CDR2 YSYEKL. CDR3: CASSRATDRGRSNQPQHF. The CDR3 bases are TGCGCCAGCAGCCGAGCCACGGACAGGGGTAGGAGCAATCAGCCCCAGCATTTT.

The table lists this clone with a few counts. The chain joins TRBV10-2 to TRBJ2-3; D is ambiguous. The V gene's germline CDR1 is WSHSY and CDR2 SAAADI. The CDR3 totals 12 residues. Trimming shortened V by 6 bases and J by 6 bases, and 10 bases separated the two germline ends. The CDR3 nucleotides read TGCGCCAGCAGGGACCATCGGGATACGCAGTATTTT. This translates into CASRDHRDTQYF.